Presented here are 15 T cell receptor beta chains from one specimen sequenced in a study of shared clonotypes between healthy human individuals. Generated by immunoSEQ multiplex PCR, the TCRdb table keeps only in-frame clones and is missing some. The sample lists around 1.5 million clones; 95% to 99% were seen once. Input material: naive CD4+ T cells sorted from blood. The subset denotes: CD45RA+ positively selected. The receptors come from a man younger than 40 in good health.

The chain couples TRBV7-9 to TRBJ2-1; possible D gene TRBD2, 6 bases. The CDR3 totals 15 residues. Germline V CDR1 and CDR2: SEHNR, FQNEAQ (reference sequence). V lost 3 bases and J lost 0, with 9 bases in between. The DNA of the CDR3 is TGTGCCAGCAGCTTCATAGCGGTCTCCTACAATGAGCAGTTCTTC. As protein: CASSFIAVSYNEQFF.

This chain connects TRBV5-5 to TRBJ2-3, with 7 bases matching TRBD2. The CDR3 spans 16 residues. Germline CDR1 SGHKS, CDR2 YYEKEE (reference sequence). V shed 7 bases and J 4 bases; nucleotides not matched to a gene: 15. For the CDR3, the DNA is TGTGCCAGCCGCCTTCCTTTTCGGGAGGTGGCAGATACGCAGTATTTT. Translated, it gives CASRLPFREVADTQYF.

V is TRBV28 and J is TRBJ2-6; D gene uncertain. The germline V gene encodes CDR1 MDHEN and CDR2 SYDVKM. This CDR3 spans 14 amino acids. V gave up 1 base and J gave up 2 bases, with 3 bases separating them. The CDR3 DNA sequence: TGTGCCAGCAGTTTATCCGCTGGGGCCAACGTCCTGACTTTC. This encodes CASSLSAGANVLTF.

The chain carries TRBV27 and TRBJ1-5; D not certain. Between the trimmed V and J ends, which lost 2 bases and 6 bases, there was a span of 14 bases. Germline-derived CDR1 and CDR2 are MNHEY and SMNVEV (reference sequence). The CDR3 has 15 residues. DNA of the CDR3: TGTGCCAGCAGTTTAAGGGCAGAGGGCTCTCAGCCCCAGCATTTT. This gives the protein CASSLRAEGSQPQHF.

The chain links TRBV28 to TRBJ2-7; D unclear. Per the germline V gene, CDR1 is MDHEN and CDR2 is SYDVKM. V gave up 3 bases and J gave up 2 bases, with 11 bases separating them. CDR3 length: 14 residues. CDR3 protein: CASSLPDGAYEQYF. CDR3 nucleotides: TGTGCCAGCAGTTTGCCGGACGGCGCCTACGAGCAGTACTTC.

This chain uses TRBV27 with TRBJ2-1, with D perhaps matching TRBD2 (5 bases). Germline V CDR1 and CDR2: MNHEY, SMNVEV (reference sequence). CDR3 length: 14 amino acids. Trimming stripped 4 bases from V and 3 bases from J, with 10 bases between. The CDR3, as DNA: TGTGCCAGCAGTTACGAGGGTGTCTACAATGAGCAGTTCTTC. It encodes CASSYEGVYNEQFF.

The rearrangement joins TRBV5-1 to TRBJ2-1, with 11 bases that match TRBD2. Germline assignment: CDR1 SGHRS and CDR2 YFSETQ. CDR3 size: 15 residues. The V gene end was trimmed by 3 bases and the J gene end by 7 bases; junction bases not matched to a gene: 6. CDR3 bases: TGCGCCAGCAGCTCCACTAGCGGGAGTTGGAATGAGCAGTTCTTC. Its protein product is CASSSTSGSWNEQFF.

This clone was counted once. The rearrangement links TRBV7-3 to TRBJ2-3, with D perhaps matching TRBD1 (5 bases). Germline-derived CDR1 and CDR2 are SGHTA and FQGTGA. The CDR3 length is 13 residues. V was cut by 4 bases and J by 2 bases, with 7 bases left in between. This CDR3 reads CASSWTSTDTQYF. CDR3 nucleotides: TGTGCCAGCAGCTGGACATCCACAGATACGCAGTATTTT.

The rearrangement uses TRBV29-1 and TRBJ2-1; 8 nucleotides align to TRBD2. The CDR3 is 12 residues long. V was clipped by 7 bases and J by 5 bases; unmatched bases: 4. Per germline, CDR1 SQVTM and CDR2 ANQGSEA. The CDR3 loop reads CSARSGNNEQFF. The CDR3 bases are TGCAGCGCCCGTAGCGGGAACAATGAGCAGTTCTTC.

The genes are TRBV7-9 and TRBJ1-2; no clear D. The V and J ends lost 5 bases and 6 bases respectively, with 4 bases between them. The CDR3 is made up of 10 amino acids. The germline gives CDR1 SEHNR, CDR2 FQNEAQ (reference sequence). For the CDR3, the DNA is TGTGCCAGCAGCCAGAATGGCTACACCTTC. Translation gives CASSQNGYTF.

The table lists this clone with a count of one. This sequence joins TRBV4-2 and TRBJ2-1; 9 bases are shared with TRBD2. Germline V gene sequence: CDR1 LGHNA, CDR2 YNFKEQ. CDR3 length equals 16 residues. The J segment lost 7 bases and the V segment lost 1 base, leaving 8 bases of the junction unmatched. CDR3 sequence reads: CASSQVAGGPSNEQFF. The CDR3 DNA reads TGTGCCAGCAGCCAAGTGGCGGGAGGGCCCTCGAATGAGCAGTTCTTC.

The chain has TRBV7-3 and TRBJ2-1; 9 bases match TRBD2. The CDR3 runs 15 residues. Unmatched junction bases numbered 3, after V lost 2 bases and J lost 4 bases. CDR1 SGHTA and CDR2 FQGTGA come from the germline V gene. In DNA form, the CDR3 reads TGTGCCAGCAGCTTAGGGACTAGCAGATACAATGAGCAGTTCTTC. It encodes CASSLGTSRYNEQFF. The complete variable domain, with remaining parts taken from reference TRBV7-3 and TRBJ2-1, reads GAGVSQTPSNKVTEKGKYVELRCDPISGHTALYWYRQSLGQGPEFLIYFQGTGAADDSGLPNDRFFAVRPEGSVSTLKIQRTERGDSAVYLCASSLGTSRYNEQFFGPGTRLTVL.

In the case of this clone: At one boundary the junction diverges from the germline segment, which might be a read error. The chain employs TRBV7-8 and TRBJ2-3; D gene ambiguous. CDR1 is SGHVS and CDR2 is FQNEAQ in the germline V gene. There are 12 residues in the CDR3. CDR3 amino acids: CASSIATDTQYF. In DNA form, the CDR3 reads TGTGCCAGCAGCATAGCCACAGATACGCAGTATTTT. Filled out from reference TRBV7-8 and TRBJ2-3, the complete variable domain reads GAGVSQSPRYKVAKRGQDVALRCDPISGHVSLFWYQQALGQGPEFLTYFQNEAQLDKSGLPSDRFFAERPEGSVSTLKIQRTQQEDSAVYLCASSIATDTQYFGPGTRLTVL.

The rearrangement uses TRBV11-2 and TRBJ1-5; D is unclear. There are 14 residues in the CDR3. Per germline, CDR1 SGHAT and CDR2 FQNNGV. The V gene lost 0 bases and the J gene lost 6 bases, with 9 bases spanning the gap. The CDR3 here is CASSLDLEAQPQHF. In DNA, the CDR3 is TGTGCCAGCAGCTTAGATTTGGAAGCTCAGCCCCAGCATTTT. Supplemented by reference TRBV11-2 and TRBJ1-5, the full variable domain reads EAGVAQSPRYKIIEKRQSVAFWCNPISGHATLYWYQQILGQGPKLLIQFQNNGVVDDSQLPKDRFSAERLKGVDSTLKIQPAKLEDSAVYLCASSLDLEAQPQHFGDGTRLSIL.

The chain couples TRBV9 to TRBJ2-5, with D possibly matching TRBD1 (6 bases). Trimming removed 0 bases at V and 3 bases at J, with 12 bases between. In germline, CDR1 is SGDLS, CDR2 YYNGEE. The CDR3 is 15 amino acids. The CDR3 region is CASSVGGTPEETQYF. CDR3 in DNA: TGTGCCAGCAGCGTAGGGGGGACACCCGAAGAGACCCAGTACTTC.